The rows below give T cell receptor beta chains drawn from one sample of a study of blood T cell repertoires in COVID-19. TCRdb's copy holds only in-frame clones and misses some; the assay was immunoSEQ multiplex PCR. The repertoire consists of fewer than 300,000 clones, with about 89% occurring once and the leading ten covering 2.2%. Material: peripheral blood. These receptors all stem from a woman in her 30s with COVID-19, enrolled during active disease. Both conserved end residues are part of each CDR3. The D gene is left open where the match is weak.

TRBV4-1	.	TRBJ1-1	15	TGCGCCAGCAGCCAAGATTTTACAGGGCACACTGAAGCTTTCTTT	CASSQDFTGHTEAFF
TRBV4-2	.	TRBJ2-5	13	TGTGCCAGCAGCCAGCTAAATCAAGAGACCCAGTACTTC	CASSQLNQETQYF
TRBV5-6	.	TRBJ2-7	12	TGTGCCAGCAGCTTGTACAGAAACGAGCAGTACTTC	CASSLYRNEQYF
TRBV6-2/TRBV6-3	.	TRBJ2-7	17	TGTGCCAGCAGTTACCCTCTATATGGGGCGAAAATCAACGAGCAGTACTTC	CASSYPLYGAKINEQYF
TRBV6-5	TRBD1	TRBJ1-2	14	TGTGCCAGCAGGGCAGGGGGCGCGGAATATGGCTACACCTTC	CASRAGGAEYGYTF
TRBV3-1/TRBV3-2	.	TRBJ2-1	15	TGTGCCAGCAGCCAAGATAACGGACTATACAATGAGCAGTTCTTC	CASSQDNGLYNEQFF
TRBV18	.	TRBJ1-2	12	TGTGCCAGCTGGGGGGATTTCGATGGCTACACCTTC	CASWGDFDGYTF
TRBV28	.	TRBJ2-3	12	TGTGCCAGCTCTGGGACTACAGATACGCAGTATTTT	CASSGTTDTQYF
TRBV2	.	TRBJ1-2	15	TGTGCCAGCAGTGAACGCGGGGCGCTCGAGATAGGCTACACCTTC	CASSERGALEIGYTF
TRBV19	TRBD2	TRBJ2-7	17	TGTGCCAGTAGTCTGGTAGTCGGGAGGGCTCAGACCTACGAGCAGTACTTC	CASSLVVGRAQTYEQYF
TRBV10-3	TRBD2	TRBJ2-1	13	TGTGCCTCGGGGGAGGGAAACTACAATGAGCAGTTCTTC	CASGEGNYNEQFF
TRBV4-1	TRBD1	TRBJ1-5	17	TGCGCCAGCAGCCAAGAAGACAGGGGTAATAGCAATCAGCCCCAGCATTTT	CASSQEDRGNSNQPQHF
TRBV2	.	TRBJ1-3	14	TGTGCCAGCAGTGGGACAGTTTCTGGAAACACCATATATTTT	CASSGTVSGNTIYF
TRBV18	.	TRBJ2-5	14	TGTGCCAGCTCACCGAACAGGGTTGGAGAGACCCAGTACTTC	CASSPNRVGETQYF